This is a list of T cell receptor beta chains from one sample in a study of cytomegalovirus exposure and HLA in healthy donors. The table came from immunoSEQ multiplex PCR; TCRdb's copy has only in-frame clones and leaves some out. The sample carries under 200,000 clones, around 77% recorded once. The sample was PBMCs. Receptors were obtained from a woman aged 50 to 60 in good health and CMV-seropositive. Both conserved end residues are part of each CDR3. Each record gives: clone size, V gene, J gene, D gene, CDR3 DNA, CDR3 protein. D genes are given only for firm matches. Size tells how often a clone was seen (once, few, many) or the class of an expanded clone, and some rows leave it out.

few,TRBV2,TRBJ1-2,.,TGTGCCAGCATTCCTCGACAGGTTAACTATGGCTACACCTTC,CASIPRQVNYGYTF
.,TRBV16,TRBJ1-2,TRBD1,TGTGCCAGCGGGGGGACAGTGCGGGGCTACACCTTC,CASGGTVRGYTF
.,TRBV28,TRBJ1-3,.,TGTGCCAGCAGTTCCCCCGGGGGATCTGGAAACACCATATATTTT,CASSSPGGSGNTIYF
.,TRBV5-1,TRBJ2-5,TRBD1,TGCGCCAGCAGCTTGGGACAGGGTGTTCTAGAGACCCAGTACTTC,CASSLGQGVLETQYF
.,TRBV27,TRBJ2-3,.,TGTGCCAGCAGTTCCCCCGACAGTTCTTACACAGATACGCAGTATTTT,CASSSPDSSYTDTQYF
.,TRBV5-6,TRBJ2-1,TRBD2,TGTGCCAGCAGCTTGGCCCCTTCTAGCGGGATCTCCGGTGAGCAGTTCTTC,CASSLAPSSGISGEQFF
.,TRBV19,TRBJ2-1,TRBD2,TGTGCCAGTAGTAGCGGGAGTGTCCACAATGAGCAGTTCTTC,CASSSGSVHNEQFF
once,TRBV29-1,TRBJ2-1,.,TGCAGCGTTGAGCCAACAGGGAAAAATGAGCAGTTCTTC,CSVEPTGKNEQFF
.,TRBV7-9,TRBJ2-7,.,TGTGCCAGCAGCTTTGGAGGTGTAAAGGCCTATGAGCAGTACTTC,CASSFGGVKAYEQYF
.,TRBV5-4,TRBJ1-2,.,TGTGCCAGCAGCTTGGTAGGCCAGGGCTATGGCTACACCTTC,CASSLVGQGYGYTF
.,TRBV5-3,TRBJ1-5,TRBD1,TGTGCCAGAAGCTCGCAAGAACCGGGACAGGGAGGTCAGCCCCAGCATTTT,CARSSQEPGQGGQPQHF
.,TRBV29-1,TRBJ1-1,TRBD1,TGCAGCGGCAACGGACAGGGCCACACTGAAGCTTTCTTT,CSGNGQGHTEAFF
.,TRBV27,TRBJ2-7,.,TGTGCCAGCAGTTTGTCGTACGGGTTAGATTACGAGCAGTACTTC,CASSLSYGLDYEQYF
.,TRBV18,TRBJ1-1,.,TGTGCCAGCTCACCTCAGGGTAACACTGAAGCTTTCTTT,CASSPQGNTEAFF
.,TRBV2,TRBJ1-1,.,TGTGCCAGCAGTGAGGCTGTTTGGACTGGTGAAGTGATACTAAGAGCTTTCTTT,CASSEAVWTGEVILRAFF
once,TRBV19,TRBJ1-2,.,TGTGCCAGTAGTATGCAGGCCCTTTCTTTATATGGCTACACCTTC,CASSMQALSLYGYTF
.,TRBV30,TRBJ1-6,TRBD1,TGTGCCTGGAGTCAACGGACAGGCGGCGGAAAGTATTTTTATAATTCACCCCTCCACTTT,CAWSQRTGGGKYFYNSPLHF
once,TRBV4-2,TRBJ1-2,.,TGTGCCAGCAGCCAAGATGGTCAGGGGTACTATGGCTACACCTTC,CASSQDGQGYYGYTF
.,TRBV27,TRBJ2-1,.,TGTGCCAGCAGTACGAGGGACTCCTACAATGAGCAGTTCTTC,CASSTRDSYNEQFF
.,TRBV7-5,TRBJ2-1,.,TGTGCCAGAAGCCCGGGACTCCATCGGGGGGATGAGCAGTTCTTC,CARSPGLHRGDEQFF
.,TRBV5-1,TRBJ1-1,.,TGCGCCAGCAGCTTTAGACCCCCTGGCCCGGCAGGGAACACTGAAGCTTTCTTT,CASSFRPPGPAGNTEAFF
.,TRBV7-2,TRBJ1-3,.,TGTGCCAGCAGCTTAGGCGGAAACTCTGGAAACACCATATATTTT,CASSLGGNSGNTIYF
.,TRBV7-9,TRBJ2-2,.,TGTGCCAGCAGCCCCGAGGCCGGGGAGCTGTTTTTT,CASSPEAGELFF
.,TRBV28,TRBJ2-1,TRBD1,TGTGCCAGCAGTCCCCCCGGGACAGCCAGGGATGAGCAGTTCTTC,CASSPPGTARDEQFF
.,TRBV19,TRBJ1-5,TRBD1,TGTGCCAGTACCCCTAGCACAGGGGGTTGGGTGGATCAGCCCCAGCATTTT,CASTPSTGGWVDQPQHF
.,TRBV7-2,TRBJ2-7,TRBD2,TGTGCCAGCTCACTGGGGGGACTAGCGGGAGTCTACGAGCAGTACTTC,CASSLGGLAGVYEQYF
.,TRBV4-1,TRBJ1-4,.,TGCGCCAGCAGCCAAGACGGAGGAGGATTTAATGAAAAACTGTTTTTT,CASSQDGGGFNEKLFF